Listed here are 19 T cell receptor beta chains from one sample, sequenced in a study of identical twins (TCRdb year 2016). Library generation was performed with 5' RACE. This sample was sequenced with an Illumina HiSeq 2000. TCRdb trimmed public reads at Q25 via fastp, called clones via MiXCR and kept in-frame beta chains. Here each entry gathers all rows of one CDR3 protein and keeps the most common genes and DNA. In this sample the table shows 450,000 to 650,000 distinct CDR3 sequences, 9.5% to 10% of which occur a single time. Of the sample, approximately 3% falls within the top ten clones. These data were also reused for a study on yellow fever vaccine responses in identical twins.

Sequenced sample: PBMCs. Every receptor here comes from a woman aged 18-35 years in good health.

The chain joins TRBV29-1 to TRBJ1-2; 8 bases agree with TRBD1. The germline gives CDR1 SQVTM, CDR2 ANQGSEA. This CDR3 is 16 amino acids long. The junction had 14 bases not matched to a gene; V was cut back by 7 bases and J by 1 base. The CDR3 protein is CSATSRTGPINYGYTF. CDR3 nucleotides: TGCAGCGCCACTTCCCGGACAGGGCCTATTAACTATGGCTACACCTTC.

This clonotype was picked up a small number of times. The chain combines TRBV20-1 with TRBJ2-7, with 11 positions matching TRBD1. This CDR3 has 15 residues. V trimming: 7 bases; J trimming: 3 bases; junction bases outside the gene matches: 11. From germline, CDR1 is DFQATT and CDR2 SNEGSKA (reference sequence). CDR3 sequence reads: CSGTGGLLGVYEQYF. CDR3 nucleotide sequence: TGCAGTGGGACAGGGGGCCTACTGGGGGTCTACGAGCAGTACTTC.

This clonotype was recorded only once. A much larger clone differs by one base, so this may be a read error. The CDR3 DNA reads as TGCGCCAGCAGCCCCGGACTCAGGGACGACCCGAGGGGGACCCGGTACTTC. Residues: CASSPGLRDDPRGTRYF. This chain connects TRBV5-1 to TRBJ2-5; possible D gene TRBD1, 6 bases. The germline V gene encodes CDR1 SGHRS and CDR2 YFSETQ. This CDR3 contains 17 residues.

In its sample, this clonotype was seen a few times. The chain is built from TRBV6-2 or TRBV6-3 and TRBJ2-3; no clear D gene. Trimming took off 5 bases at V and 6 bases at J, with 27 bases between the two ends. Germline V lookup: CDR1 MNHEY, CDR2 SVGEGT. The CDR3 covers 18 residues. CDR3 protein: CASSKGIKKSVNKDTQYF. Written as DNA, the CDR3 is TGTGCCAGCAGTAAAGGAATAAAAAAAAGCGTAAATAAGGATACGCAGTATTTT.

The chain has TRBV5-1 and TRBJ1-1; D is perhaps TRBD1 (5 bases). The CDR3 has 18 residues. Germline V gene sequence: CDR1 SGHRS, CDR2 YFSETQ. Deletions cut 1 base from V and 2 bases from J, with 21 bases between. CDR3 coding DNA: TGCGCCAGCAGCTTGCGTCGGATGGGGACCCCGACCAACACTGAAGCTTTCTTT. Protein sequence: CASSLRRMGTPTNTEAFF. The full variable domain, rest sourced from reference TRBV5-1 and TRBJ1-1, is KAGVTQTPRYLIKTRGQQVTLSCSPISGHRSVSWYQQTPGQGLQFLFEYFSETQRNKGNFPGRFSGRQFSNSRSEMNVSTLELGDSALYLCASSLRRMGTPTNTEAFFGQGTRLTVV.

This rearrangement joins TRBV10-2 to TRBJ2-1; D uncertain. The CDR3 loop spans 16 amino acids. V was pared by 6 bases and J by 1 base, with 16 bases between. Germline CDR1 and CDR2: WSHSY and SAAADI. DNA for the CDR3: TGCGCCAGCAGGGGGATGCTGGGCAGTTCCTACAATGAGCAGTTCTTC. Its protein product is CASRGMLGSSYNEQFF.

This clonotype has ten or more counts. The chain employs TRBV5-6 and TRBJ2-7; TRBD2 agrees at 10 bases. CDR3 length: 15 amino acids. Germline loops: CDR1 SGHDT, CDR2 YYEEEE. V trimming: 1 base; J trimming: 6 bases; junction bases outside the gene matches: 7. Here the CDR3 DNA reads TGTGCCAGCAGCTTGAGCCTAGCGGGAGAAGTCGAGCAGTACTTC. Amino acid sequence: CASSLSLAGEVEQYF.

A few counts support this clonotype. CDR3 coding DNA: TGCAGCAAACTTCCCGACGGCTACACCTTC. It encodes CSKLPDGYTF. The chain has TRBV29-1 and TRBJ1-2; D unclear. The CDR3 extends over 10 amino acids. The V gene's germline CDR1 is SQVTM and CDR2 ANQGSEA. V was pared by 8 bases and J by 8 bases, with 12 bases between.

This clonotype was counted a few times. The chain carries TRBV3-1 and TRBJ2-2; D is uncertain. The V gene's germline CDR1 is LGHDT and CDR2 YNNKEL (reference sequence). Trimming took off 3 bases at V and 7 bases at J, with 6 bases between the two ends. The CDR3 covers 12 residues. The CDR3 DNA reads as TGTGCCAGCAGCCATTTTCACGGGGAGCTGTTTTTT. It translates to CASSHFHGELFF.

The chain combines TRBV20-1 with TRBJ2-7, with 9 bases identical to TRBD1. V was clipped by 3 bases and J by 2 bases; unmatched bases: 8. The CDR3 is made up of 15 amino acids. CDR1 and CDR2 (germline): DFQATT, SNEGSKA (reference sequence). The CDR3 region is CSASPPGQGPYEQYF. The DNA of the CDR3 is TGCAGTGCTAGCCCACCGGGACAGGGTCCCTACGAGCAGTACTTC.

This clonotype showed up many times. V gene TRBV10-3 combines with J gene TRBJ2-7; 9 nucleotides align to TRBD1. The V and J ends lost 8 bases and 1 base, in that order; junction bases with no gene match: 0. Germline V gives CDR1 ENHRY, CDR2 SYGVKD. This CDR3 comprises 12 residues. CDR3 residues: CAIGTGSYEQYF. The CDR3 region has the DNA TGTGCCATCGGGACAGGGTCCTACGAGCAGTACTTC.

This clonotype was counted many times. The chain is built from TRBV15 and TRBJ2-1, with 7 bases fitting TRBD1. Looked up from germline, CDR1 is LNHNV and CDR2 is YYDKDF (reference sequence). V gave up 5 bases and J gave up 4 bases; unmatched junction bases: 5. The CDR3 runs to 14 residues. Here the CDR3 reads CATSGVTGYNEQFF. CDR3 bases: TGTGCCACCAGCGGAGTGACAGGGTACAATGAGCAGTTCTTC.

The chain uses TRBV6-5 and TRBJ2-6; the D gene is possibly TRBD1 (6 bases). Trimming pared 4 bases from V and 4 bases from J, leaving 14 bases between. Germline V CDR1 and CDR2: MNHEY, SVGAGI. This CDR3 has 16 amino acids. CDR3: CASSFVQGAGANVLTF. In DNA, the CDR3 is TGTGCCAGCAGTTTCGTACAGGGCGCCGGGGCCAACGTCCTGACTTTC.

This clonotype was counted ten times or more. The chain has TRBV6-1 and TRBJ2-7, with 7 nucleotides matching TRBD1. In germline, CDR1 is MNHNS, CDR2 SASEGT. The CDR3 is 15 amino acids. After removal of 2 bases from V and 0 bases from J, the junction contained 4 bases not matched to a gene. CDR3 residues: CASSENWDSSYEQYF. As DNA, the CDR3 is TGTGCCAGCAGTGAAAATTGGGACAGCTCCTACGAGCAGTACTTC.

A few counts support this clonotype. The rearrangement links TRBV3-1 to TRBJ2-3, with 8 bases identical to TRBD1. Germline CDR1 LGHDT, CDR2 YNNKEL (reference sequence). Unmatched junction bases numbered 13, after V lost 1 base and J lost 4 bases. The CDR3 consists of 18 residues. For the CDR3, the DNA is TGTGCCAGCAGCCAAGCCGGGACAGGAAGGGGTGGAGCAGATACGCAGTATTTT. Translating gives CASSQAGTGRGGADTQYF.

This clonotype was counted a few times. The rearrangement joins TRBV5-1 to TRBJ2-7; D remains unclear. Trimming took 0 bases from V and 3 from J, leaving 13 bases between them. Germline CDR1 SGHRS, CDR2 YFSETQ. The CDR3 totals 15 residues. The CDR3 DNA sequence: TGCGCCAGCAGCTTGGATCTTGAAAGAAACTACGAGCAGTACTTC. Its translation: CASSLDLERNYEQYF. The full variable domain, in which reference TRBV5-1 and TRBJ2-7 provide the parts outside the CDR3, is KAGVTQTPRYLIKTRGQQVTLSCSPISGHRSVSWYQQTPGQGLQFLFEYFSETQRNKGNFPGRFSGRQFSNSRSEMNVSTLELGDSALYLCASSLDLERNYEQYFGPGTRLTVT.

This clonotype was counted many times. This chain uses TRBV10-3 with TRBJ1-1, with a tentative D call TRBD1 (5 bases). The CDR3 runs 13 residues. Trimming took off 2 bases at V and 1 base at J, with 5 bases between the two ends. In germline, CDR1 is ENHRY, CDR2 SYGVKD. CDR3 region: CAISEGQNTEAFF. The CDR3 DNA reads as TGTGCCATCAGTGAGGGACAGAACACTGAAGCTTTCTTT.

This clonotype has a count of ten or more. The J gene is TRBJ2-2, the V gene TRBV21-1; the table's D call TRBD1 went unverified against the DNA. TRBV21-1 is tagged as a pseudogene. CDR3 length: 16 amino acids. The CDR3 DNA sequence: TGTGCCAGCAGCCAAACCCAGGGGAAAAACACCGGGGAGCTGTTTTTT. This codes for CASSQTQGKNTGELFF.

This chain links TRBV24-1 with TRBJ2-7, with 10 bases matching TRBD2. Germline assignment: CDR1 KGHDR and CDR2 SFDVKD. The CDR3 runs to 13 residues. V lost 5 bases, J lost 6 bases, and 3 bases stayed unmatched. CDR3 nucleotides: TGTGCCACCAGTGCATTAGCGGGAGGCGAGCAGTACTTC. This sequence encodes CATSALAGGEQYF.